The 27 T cell receptor beta chains listed next were all sequenced from one sample in a study of blood T cells in healthy people across ages. PCR was performed a second time for about 7 to 12 cycles using a sample-barcoded 5' primer and a J-beta primer mix. Each CDR3 protein is one row after TCRdb ran MiXCR on the 5' RACE reads. Of hundreds of thousands of distinct CDR3 sequences in the sample, around 49% were seen once. Sequencing input: blood. All receptors derive from a woman in her sixties or seventies in good health.

V and J are TRBV5-1 and TRBJ2-3; 7 bases fit TRBD2. The germline CDR1 and CDR2 sequences are SGHRS and YFSETQ. The CDR3 has 14 residues. J lost 2 bases, V lost 3 bases, and 3 bases had no gene match. The CDR3 bases are TGCGCCAGCAGCTACAGCGGGGCCACAGATACGCAGTATTTT. Its protein product is CASSYSGATDTQYF.

The rearrangement joins TRBV2 to TRBJ2-2, with 10 nucleotides matching TRBD1. Losses at the gene ends were 7 bases for V and 6 bases for J; bases not matched to a gene: 8. The CDR3 is 15 amino acids. Germline loops: CDR1 SNHLY, CDR2 FYNNEI. Written as DNA, the CDR3 is TGTGCCAGCAACTTTCTAGGACAGGGGGCCGGGGAGCTGTTTTTT. Translated, it gives CASNFLGQGAGELFF. The variable domain in full, with the rest retrieved from reference TRBV2 and TRBJ2-2, is EPEVTQTPSHQVTQMGQEVILRCVPISNHLYFYWYRQILGQKVEFLVSFYNNEISEKSEIFDDQFSVERPDGSNFTLKIRSTKLEDSAMYFCASNFLGQGAGELFFGEGSRLTVL.

V usage is TRBV20-1 and J usage is TRBJ2-1, with D unresolved. The CDR3 is 15 residues long. V was cut by 5 bases and J by 8 bases, with 22 bases left in between. In germline, CDR1 is DFQATT, CDR2 SNEGSKA (reference sequence). This chain's CDR3 is CSAPNLAGLGDEQFF. The CDR3 DNA reads TGCAGTGCTCCAAACTTGGCCGGGCTGGGCGATGAGCAGTTCTTC.

J is TRBJ1-5 and V is TRBV7-2; D not resolved. Trimming removed 3 bases at V and 3 bases at J, with 12 bases between. Looked up from germline, CDR1 is SGHTA and CDR2 is FQGNSA. This CDR3 comprises 15 residues. The CDR3 bases are TGTGCCAGCAGCTTCCTTGGTGCTCTCAATCAGCCCCAGCATTTT. It translates to CASSFLGALNQPQHF.

The chain recombines TRBV12-3 or TRBV12-4 with TRBJ1-1; D might be TRBD1 (6 bases). The CDR3 spans 14 residues. Trimming took 4 bases from V and 4 from J, leaving 13 bases between them. The CDR3 coding sequence is TGTGCCAGCAGTTCCTACAGGGTGGGCACTGAAGCTTTCTTT. The encoded protein is CASSSYRVGTEAFF.

The chain is built from TRBV29-1 and TRBJ2-2; D might be TRBD1 (5 bases). Trimming stripped 7 bases from V and 1 base from J, with 13 bases between. CDR1 SQVTM and CDR2 ANQGSEA come from the germline V gene. The CDR3 consists of 14 residues. CDR3 amino acids: CSAAGIGNTGELFF. In DNA form, the CDR3 reads TGCAGCGCTGCAGGGATAGGGAACACCGGGGAGCTGTTTTTT.

Only a few counts were recorded for this clonotype. The chain carries TRBV7-2 and TRBJ2-5; 8 bases align to TRBD1. Trimming at V came to 4 bases and at J to 5 bases, leaving 9 bases not matched to a gene. The CDR3 covers 15 residues. From germline, CDR1 is SGHTA and CDR2 FQGNSA. Here the CDR3 reads CASSYRQGRVETQYF. CDR3 nucleotides: TGTGCCAGCAGCTACAGACAGGGGCGGGTTGAGACCCAGTACTTC.

This clonotype appeared a few times. For the CDR3, the DNA is TGCAGTGCGACCGACGGGGACAATGAGCAGTTCTTC. It is translated as CSATDGDNEQFF. The J gene is TRBJ2-1, the V gene TRBV20-1, with D tentatively TRBD2 (5 bases). V lost 6 bases and J lost 5, with 11 bases in between. This CDR3 is built from 12 residues. CDR1 and CDR2 (germline): DFQATT, SNEGSKA (reference sequence).

The chain couples TRBV4-2 to TRBJ2-5, with a possible D match to TRBD1 (6 bases). The germline V gene encodes CDR1 LGHNA and CDR2 YNFKEQ. V lost 0 bases, J lost 1 base, and 9 bases lay in between. This CDR3 region has 15 residues. The CDR3 region has the DNA TGTGCCAGCAGCCAAGATGGGGGCAGCCAAGAGACCCAGTACTTC. Residues: CASSQDGGSQETQYF.

V usage is TRBV29-1 and J usage is TRBJ2-5; D gene uncertain. CDR1 is SQVTM and CDR2 is ANQGSEA in the germline V gene. Trimming pared 6 bases from V and 0 bases from J, leaving 5 bases between. The CDR3 has 11 amino acids. The CDR3 is CSVVDQETQYF. DNA of the CDR3: TGCAGCGTCGTGGACCAAGAGACCCAGTACTTC.

On this clonotype itself: A clone one base away is much larger, so this may be a read error. The chain couples TRBV6-1 to TRBJ2-4; a possible D gene is TRBD2 (6 bases). Germline CDR1 is MNHNS and CDR2 is SASEGT. The CDR3 runs 14 residues. In nucleotides, the CDR3 is TGTGCCAGCACCGCCGGGGGAGCCAAAAACACTCAGTACTTC. It encodes CASTAGGAKNTQYF.

In this sample, this clonotype turned up a few times. The J gene is TRBJ2-3, the V gene TRBV28; D is unclear. In germline, CDR1 is MDHEN, CDR2 SYDVKM. The CDR3 length is 12 residues. Trimming shortened V by 7 bases and J by 0 bases, and 5 bases separated the two germline ends. CDR3 residues: CASTISTDTQYF. CDR3 bases: TGTGCCAGCACTATTAGCACAGATACGCAGTATTTT. The full variable domain, with the rest looked up from reference TRBV28 and TRBJ2-3, is DVKVTQSSRYLVKRTGEKVFLECVQDMDHENMFWYRQDPGLGLRLIYFSYDVKMKEKGDIPEGYSVSREKKERFSLILESASTNQTSMYLCASTISTDTQYFGPGTRLTVL.

This sequence joins TRBV19 and TRBJ2-5; TRBD2 agrees at 7 bases. The assigned J gene may be wrong: the sequence end matches TRBJ2-7 better. Per the germline V gene, CDR1 is LNHDA and CDR2 is SQIVND (reference sequence). The CDR3 totals 15 residues. For the CDR3, the DNA is TGTGCCAGTAGTACCCCCAGCGGGACCTCCTACGAGCAGTACTTC. It encodes CASSTPSGTSYEQYF.

J is TRBJ2-3 and V is TRBV6-2 or TRBV6-3, with TRBD2 matching over 9 bases. Unmatched junction bases numbered 3, after V lost 2 bases and J lost 0 bases. The CDR3 extends over 16 amino acids. The germline CDR1 and CDR2 sequences are MNHEY and SVGEGT. The CDR3, as DNA: TGTGCCAGCAGTTACGTAGCGGGAGAGAGCACAGATACGCAGTATTTT. Translation: CASSYVAGESTDTQYF.

Points on this clonotype: One end of the junction does not line up with germline, which may come from a read error. The chain joins TRBV12-3 or TRBV12-4 to TRBJ2-5; a weak D match, TRBD1 (5 bases). Matching the DNA end better, TRBJ2-7 makes the J call doubtful. There are 14 residues in the CDR3. The CDR3 DNA is TGTACCAGCAGTTTATTCGACAGTGCCTACGAGCAGTACTTC. Residues: CTSSLFDSAYEQYF.

This chain uses TRBV11-2 with TRBJ1-6; 7 bases fit TRBD1. Unmatched junction bases numbered 8, after V lost 5 bases and J lost 7 bases. Per the germline V gene, CDR1 is SGHAT and CDR2 is FQNNGV. The CDR3 is 15 amino acids. The CDR3 sequence: CASSGAGTVNSPLHF. The CDR3 nucleotides read TGTGCCAGCAGCGGGGCCGGGACAGTAAATTCACCCCTCCACTTT. Using reference TRBV11-2 and TRBJ1-6 for the parts outside the CDR3, the full variable domain is EAGVAQSPRYKIIEKRQSVAFWCNPISGHATLYWYQQILGQGPKLLIQFQNNGVVDDSQLPKDRFSAERLKGVDSTLKIQPAKLEDSAVYLCASSGAGTVNSPLHFGNGTRLTVT.

This chain joins TRBV20-1 and TRBJ2-3; TRBD2 matches at 7 bases. CDR3 length: 15 amino acids. In germline, CDR1 is DFQATT, CDR2 SNEGSKA (reference sequence). Germline trimming cut 5 bases from V and 1 base from J; bases unmatched to any gene: 9. CDR3 coding DNA: TGCAGTGCTCGCCTTTCGGGGGGTGGCACAGATACGCAGTATTTT. It yields the protein CSARLSGGGTDTQYF.

This chain uses TRBV28 with TRBJ1-2; weak D call: TRBD1 (5 bases). The germline V and J ends were trimmed by 6 bases and 5 bases, with 10 bases remaining between them. The CDR3 has 12 amino acids. Germline CDR1 reads MDHEN; CDR2 reads SYDVKM. For the CDR3, the DNA is TGTGCCAGCAGCTGGGGGGGATATGGCTACACCTTC. Translated: CASSWGGYGYTF.

This clonotype was counted only a few times. V is TRBV5-1 and J is TRBJ1-2, with D unclear. The germline V gene encodes CDR1 SGHRS and CDR2 YFSETQ. V lost 3 bases and J lost 4, with 10 bases in between. The CDR3 has 13 amino acids. The CDR3 DNA reads TGCGCCAGCAGCTCCGACGGACCCTATGGCTACACCTTC. Protein: CASSSDGPYGYTF.

Written as DNA, the CDR3 is TGCAGTGCTAGGGTTCGCGGGGCGTCTTGGGACAATGAGCAGTACTTC. Amino acid sequence: CSARVRGASWDNEQYF. The chain joins TRBV20-1 to TRBJ2-7; D might be TRBD1 or TRBD2, each matching 6 bases. CDR1 DFQATT and CDR2 SNEGSKA come from the germline V gene (reference sequence). Trimming shortened V by 3 bases and J by 7 bases, and 25 bases separated the two germline ends. CDR3 length equals 16 residues.

The V call is TRBV20-1, the J call TRBJ2-5, with TRBD2 identical over 8 bases. The CDR3 consists of 14 residues. Looked up from germline, CDR1 is DFQATT and CDR2 is SNEGSKA (reference sequence). CDR3 sequence: CSDLAIGREETQYF. The CDR3 DNA is TGCAGCGACCTAGCGATCGGGAGGGAGGAGACCCAGTACTTC.

The V and J genes are TRBV27 and TRBJ2-3; 10 bases fit TRBD2. V lost 2 bases, J lost 2 bases, and 4 bases stayed unmatched. Germline assignment: CDR1 MNHEY and CDR2 SMNVEV (reference sequence). The CDR3 is 16 residues long. The CDR3 sequence: CASSLGLADFTDTQYF. DNA of the CDR3: TGTGCCAGCAGTTTAGGACTAGCGGACTTCACAGATACGCAGTATTTT.

The V and J genes are TRBV2 and TRBJ2-4, with 7 bases aligning to TRBD2. V shed 3 bases, J shed 9 bases, and the junction held 8 bases outside the gene matches. The CDR3 sequence is 14 residues long. Germline V CDR1 and CDR2: SNHLY, FYNNEI. CDR3 residues: CASSDVREGSIQYF. The CDR3 DNA follows: TGTGCCAGCAGTGATGTCAGGGAGGGAAGCATTCAGTACTTC.

The chain employs TRBV6-2 or TRBV6-3 and TRBJ2-1, with D perhaps matching TRBD1 or TRBD2 (7 bases each). This CDR3 has 13 amino acids. Trimming removed 6 bases from V and 10 bases from J, with 16 bases in between. Looked up from germline, CDR1 is MNHEY and CDR2 is SVGEGT. Here the CDR3 reads CASRETGEGEQFF. CDR3 nucleotide sequence: TGTGCCAGCAGAGAAACAGGGGAGGGGGAGCAGTTCTTC.

The chain couples TRBV10-3 to TRBJ2-1; no definite D call. This CDR3 contains 12 residues. Germline values: CDR1 ENHRY, CDR2 SYGVKD. Trimming left V 3 bases short and J 6 bases short, with 6 bases between. DNA of the CDR3: TGTGCCATCAGTGATCGAAGCAATGAGCAGTTCTTC. Its translation is CAISDRSNEQFF.

The chain joins TRBV27 to TRBJ2-1; no definite D call. The CDR3 has 14 amino acids. Per the germline V gene, CDR1 is MNHEY and CDR2 is SMNVEV (reference sequence). Trimming cost V 0 bases and J 9 bases, with 12 bases left between them. The DNA for the CDR3 is TGTGCCAGCAGTTTATCGGCGCGGAGTGCTGAGCAGTTCTTC. This codes for CASSLSARSAEQFF.

The rearrangement joins TRBV20-1 to TRBJ2-7; 11 bases match TRBD1. Germline CDR1 DFQATT, CDR2 SNEGSKA (reference sequence). The CDR3 totals 14 residues. Trimming at V came to 1 base and at J to 6 bases, leaving 5 bases not matched to a gene. In DNA form, the CDR3 reads TGCAGTGCTAGAGCGGGACAGGGGGTCCGCGAGCAGTACTTC. Protein: CSARAGQGVREQYF.